These T cell receptor beta chains were read from a single sample in a study of control samples from healthy donors and cancer patients. The assay was immunoSEQ multiplex PCR, and TCRdb's table has in-frame clones only and misses some. The data hold 84,000 or so clones, with 75% to 95% observed a single time. What was sequenced was blood. All receptors derive from a man aged 45-60 years in good health. Each CDR3 is given without its conserved first and last residue. The D gene is left open where the match is weak.

v_gene,d_gene,CDR3aa
TRBV11-2,NA,ASSTGTDTQY
TRBV11-2,TRBD2,ASGTSGGETQY
TRBV5-1,NA,ASRETNTGELF
TRBV24-1,NA,ATSDGAQETQY
TRBV11-2,NA,ASSSGERQF
TRBV6-6,NA,ASSPGGGSANYGYT
TRBV3-1/TRBV3-2,NA,ASSQPWEGSTEAF
TRBV19,TRBD1,ASSKGASNQPQH
TRBV20-1,NA,SARVVETQY
TRBV24-1,NA,ATSDGTTDTQY
TRBV21-1,NA,ASSKGDRGKNQPQH
TRBV24-1,TRBD2,ATRAGGTGELF
TRBV6-1,NA,ASSDVRLGAF